This T cell receptor beta chain was documented in a study of T cell changes during pregnancy in multiple sclerosis. This clone has only a few counts. Assay used: immunoSEQ multiplex PCR; TCRdb lists only in-frame clones, some missing. The sample shows some 140,000 clones, 90% to 96% of them seen only once. The ends lost 0 bases at V and 5 bases at J; junction bases unmatched: 5. CDR3 size: 16 residues. The germline gives CDR1 SGHDN, CDR2 FVKESK. This chain joins TRBV14 and TRBJ2-7, with 12 bases matching TRBD2. The sequence derives from a female donor with multiple sclerosis, enrolled in a pregnancy study. Sequenced material: peripheral blood, taken after pregnancy. Here the CDR3 reads CASSQEGLAGHNEQYF. The CDR3 DNA sequence: TGTGCCAGCAGCCAAGAAGGACTAGCGGGACATAACGAGCAGTACTTC.